The 20 T cell receptor beta chains below were found in one sample sequenced in a study of shared clonotypes between healthy human individuals. Repertoires were generated with immunoSEQ multiplex PCR, while TCRdb's copy carries only in-frame clones and drops some. The sample includes over a million clones, around 98.5% of them seen just once. Material for sequencing was naive CD4+ T cells sorted from blood. The subset: CD45RA+ positively selected. Receptor source: a man aged 25-40 years in good health.

The chain recombines TRBV5-8 with TRBJ2-1; TRBD2 might be the D (6 bases). V was pared by 9 bases and J by 2 bases, with 18 bases between. Germline V CDR1 and CDR2: SGHTS, YDEGEE. The length of the CDR3 is 15 residues. CDR3 sequence: CATWAQGGPYNEQFF. The CDR3 region has the DNA TGTGCCACCTGGGCTCAGGGAGGACCCTACAATGAGCAGTTCTTC.

As to this clone: At one boundary the junction diverges from the germline segment, which might be a read error. The genes are TRBV27 and TRBJ1-5; no clear D gene. The CDR3 extends over 9 amino acids. Germline V gene lookup returns CDR1 MNHEY and CDR2 SMNVEV (reference sequence). Here the CDR3 reads CASGFPQHF. The CDR3 DNA reads TGTGCCAGCGGTTTCCCCCAGCATTTT.

The V and J genes are TRBV4-3 and TRBJ2-7; D is undetermined. This CDR3 region has 15 residues. V was clipped by 1 base and J by 8 bases, with 18 bases between them. Germline loops: CDR1 LGHNA, CDR2 YSLEER. CDR3 nucleotides: TGCGCCAGCAGCCAAGCCTGGAAGTACGGCGGACAGCAGTACTTC. Amino acids: CASSQAWKYGGQQYF.

This chain links TRBV19 with TRBJ1-5, with D unclear. The CDR3 is 13 amino acids. V was cut by 5 bases and J by 6 bases, with 11 bases left in between. The germline CDR1 and CDR2 sequences are LNHDA and SQIVND (reference sequence). CDR3 sequence reads: CASSPDVTQPQHF. The CDR3 region has the DNA TGTGCCAGTAGTCCGGACGTTACTCAGCCCCAGCATTTT.

The chain combines TRBV6-1 with TRBJ2-7; TRBD1 matches 9 bases. The CDR3 consists of 13 residues. Trimming at V came to 10 bases and at J to 3 bases, leaving 7 bases not matched to a gene. Germline loops: CDR1 MNHNS, CDR2 SASEGT. In DNA, the CDR3 is TGTGCCACAGACAGGGGGAGAAACTACGAGCAGTACTTC. It specifies CATDRGRNYEQYF.

This clone is a singleton in its sample. The chain couples TRBV7-3 to TRBJ2-3; D gene ambiguous. Germline V gives CDR1 SGHTA, CDR2 FQGTGA. Trimming cost V 5 bases and J 2 bases, with 5 bases left between them. This CDR3 has 12 residues. The CDR3: CASSVTTDTQYF. CDR3 DNA: TGTGCCAGCAGCGTCACCACAGATACGCAGTATTTT. The full variable domain, in which reference TRBV7-3 and TRBJ2-3 provide the parts outside the CDR3, is GAGVSQTPSNKVTEKGKYVELRCDPISGHTALYWYRQSLGQGPEFLIYFQGTGAADDSGLPNDRFFAVRPEGSVSTLKIQRTERGDSAVYLCASSVTTDTQYFGPGTRLTVL.

The CDR3 region has the DNA TGTGCCAGCAAACCATCCGGGACAGGGAATTGGGAGCAGTACTTC. It codes for CASKPSGTGNWEQYF. The chain employs TRBV6-5 and TRBJ2-7, with 9 bases identical to TRBD1. CDR1 and CDR2 (germline): MNHEY, SVGAGI. The junction had 14 bases not matched to a gene; V was cut back by 7 bases and J by 7 bases. This CDR3 region has 15 residues.

V usage is TRBV29-1 and J usage is TRBJ2-2, with TRBD1 matching over 7 bases. Germline CDR1 reads SQVTM; CDR2 reads ANQGSEA. This CDR3 comprises 14 residues. With V trimmed by 4 bases and J by 1 base, 3 bases remained unmatched. The CDR3, as DNA: TGCAGCGTTGTATGGGACAGGAACACCGGGGAGCTGTTTTTT. Amino acids: CSVVWDRNTGELFF.

The rearrangement joins TRBV4-3 to TRBJ1-5; TRBD1 might be the D (6 bases). Trimming stripped 0 bases from V and 9 bases from J, with 15 bases between. Per the germline V gene, CDR1 is LGHNA and CDR2 is YSLEER. This CDR3 is 15 amino acids long. The CDR3 bases are TGCGCCAGCAGCCAAGATGAACAGGGACTGTGGCCCCAGCATTTT. The encoded protein is CASSQDEQGLWPQHF.

The chain joins TRBV7-6 to TRBJ1-1, with 10 bases aligning to TRBD1. V trimming: 0 bases; J trimming: 5 bases; junction bases outside the gene matches: 6. This CDR3 has 16 residues. CDR1 SGHVS and CDR2 FNYEAQ come from the germline V gene. The CDR3 reads CASSLASADRGTEAFF. The CDR3 DNA is TGTGCCAGCAGCTTAGCGTCGGCGGACAGGGGGACTGAAGCTTTCTTT.

V and J are TRBV2 and TRBJ2-5; tentative D call: TRBD2 (6 bases). This CDR3 spans 12 amino acids. In germline, CDR1 is SNHLY, CDR2 FYNNEI. Trimming cost V 7 bases and J 5 bases, with 11 bases left between them. CDR3 sequence (DNA): TGTGCCAGCACCCGGGAGCGGGAGACCCAGTACTTC. Residues: CASTRERETQYF.

The genes are TRBV7-9 and TRBJ2-7; TRBD1 matches at 7 bases. V lost 2 bases and J lost 6; bases outside the gene matches: 7. Germline CDR1 SEHNR, CDR2 FQNEAQ (reference sequence). The CDR3 covers 14 residues. CDR3 bases: TGTGCCAGCAGCTTACGACAGGGACCAGGCGAGCAGTACTTC. Translation: CASSLRQGPGEQYF.

V gene TRBV2 combines with J gene TRBJ2-5; 10 bases align to TRBD2. Trimming cost V 10 bases and J 4 bases; bases outside gene matches: 6. The CDR3 extends over 13 amino acids. Germline V gene sequence: CDR1 SNHLY, CDR2 FYNNEI. The CDR3 here is CAILAGELETQYF. DNA of the CDR3: TGTGCCATCCTAGCGGGAGAGCTAGAGACCCAGTACTTC.

The chain recombines TRBV6-4 with TRBJ1-2; 8 bases are a match to TRBD1. After removal of 8 bases from V and 4 bases from J, the junction contained 12 bases not matched to a gene. There are 15 residues in the CDR3. Germline V gene lookup returns CDR1 MRHNA and CDR2 SNTAGT. The CDR3 here is CASSRDRSGAYGYTF. The CDR3 DNA reads TGTGCCAGCTCCCGGGACAGGTCCGGAGCCTATGGCTACACCTTC.

The gene calls are TRBV6-5 and TRBJ1-2; D perhaps matches TRBD1 (6 bases). Trimming removed 0 bases from V and 13 bases from J, with 18 bases in between. The CDR3 has 14 residues. Germline values: CDR1 MNHEY, CDR2 SVGAGI. CDR3 nucleotides: TGTGCCAGCAGTTACTCGACCGGTGGGCAGGGGTTCACCTTC. Its protein is CASSYSTGGQGFTF.

The rearrangement uses TRBV5-1 and TRBJ2-5; D is undetermined. This CDR3 has 11 amino acids. Germline CDR1 reads SGHRS; CDR2 reads YFSETQ. Trimming removed 7 bases at V and 2 bases at J, with 6 bases between. The CDR3 DNA is TGCGCCAGCGGGCCACAAGAGACCCAGTACTTC. Amino acids: CASGPQETQYF.

The chain couples TRBV7-2 to TRBJ1-2; no firm D call. This CDR3 is built from 16 residues. Germline V gene lookup returns CDR1 SGHTA and CDR2 FQGNSA. V lost 1 base to trimming and J lost 5 bases, with 17 bases between them. The CDR3 sequence: CASSLDWGRDVYGYTF. The CDR3 region has the DNA TGTGCCAGCAGCTTAGATTGGGGAAGGGATGTATATGGCTACACCTTC.

The chain has TRBV5-1 and TRBJ1-1; TRBD1 matches 9 bases. The ends lost 4 bases at V and 0 bases at J; junction bases unmatched: 7. The CDR3 contains 16 residues. CDR1 and CDR2 from the germline V gene are SGHRS and YFSETQ. CDR3 in DNA: TGCGCCAGCAGCCCAACGGGACAGGGTTTGAACACTGAAGCTTTCTTT. Translation gives CASSPTGQGLNTEAFF.

The chain uses TRBV28 and TRBJ2-3, with D unclear. The CDR3 sequence is 16 residues long. With 8 bases removed from V and 1 base from J, the gap between germline ends came to 19 bases. Germline V gives CDR1 MDHEN, CDR2 SYDVKM. This CDR3 reads CASRLTGRFRTDTQYF. CDR3 DNA: TGTGCCAGCCGCCTAACCGGGCGATTCCGCACAGATACGCAGTATTTT. The entire variable domain, with the rest obtained from reference TRBV28 and TRBJ2-3, is as follows: DVKVTQSSRYLVKRTGEKVFLECVQDMDHENMFWYRQDPGLGLRLIYFSYDVKMKEKGDIPEGYSVSREKKERFSLILESASTNQTSMYLCASRLTGRFRTDTQYFGPGTRLTVL.

The chain joins TRBV7-9 to TRBJ2-2, with D tentatively TRBD2 (5 bases). The CDR3 covers 16 residues. Trimming shortened V by 2 bases and J by 0 bases, and 10 bases separated the two germline ends. Germline V gene data show CDR1 as SEHNR and CDR2 as FQNEAQ (reference sequence). Here the CDR3 DNA reads TGTGCCAGCAGCTTAAGCGGCAGGACGAACACCGGGGAGCTGTTTTTT. This gives the protein CASSLSGRTNTGELFF.